The entry below describes one TCR beta chain. The specificity of this receptor is unknown. No base qualities exist here, and no much larger clone lies one base off it. To prepare the library, the immunoSEQ multiplex PCR assay was applied. For the multiplex PCR, a mixture combining 60 forward primers for TCR Vbeta segments and 13 reverse primers for TCR Jbeta segments was used. Amplification of the CDR3 region of rearranged TCR beta genes was performed with a multiplex PCR assay on genomic DNA. The Illumina HiSeq System was used to sequence the amplified TCR beta libraries as 87-base-pair reads. The paper's data handling went like this. A later analysis tallied 75 million to 95 million unique TCR beta chains across the approximately 670 repertoires, and roughly 11 million of those chains were shared by two or more donors. To remove PCR and sequencing errors, raw reads were error-corrected and collapsed into unique sequences using a nearest-neighbor algorithm that merged closely related sequences. To assign V, D and J gene segments, CDR3 sequences were aligned to IMGT reference sequences. Each retained sequence needed at least a six-nucleotide match to both a V gene segment and a J gene segment. Rearrangements were called productive when the CDR3 lacked stop codons and stayed in frame with V and J; all others were non-productive. CDR3 was defined according to IMGT convention as the region running from the second conserved V-encoded cysteine to the conserved J-encoded phenylalanine. In an earlier analysis of around 640 of the donors, sequences lacking an unambiguous match to a single V gene segment were excluded. In an earlier analysis of 450 to 750 of the donors, a V segment was called functional when productive rearrangements were above 56.7%, and segregating when the standard deviation between donors exceeded 5%. A statistical classification framework was developed to diagnose cytomegalovirus status using the catalog of TCR beta chain sequences. A later analysis assigned V and J genes by comparing TCR nucleotide sequences with IMGT/GENE-DB human TR gene sequences. In a later analysis, CDR3 sequences and most-parsimonious VDJ recombination scenarios were assigned using the TCRdist pipeline. In a later analysis, each TCR beta chain was defined by its CDR3 amino acid sequence together with its V-gene family, and reads lacking a unique V-gene family were excluded. A later analysis removed 600 or so highly shared, low-generation-probability nucleotide sequences to deal with suspected cross-contamination and a sequencing artifact. In a later analysis, a clonal expansion index was calculated for each public chain from normalized within-repertoire ranks of inferred template counts. In a later analysis, generation probabilities were computed with a VDJ recombination model fitted to out-of-frame rearrangements, and the resulting probabilities were checked against IGoR. In a later analysis, TCR-TCR, TCR-HLA and TCR-CMV co-occurrence was scored with hypergeometric tests, and a repertoire-size bias correction was applied to TCR pairs. A later analysis estimated false discovery rates by permuting HLA or CMV assignments 20 times. In a later analysis, co-occurring TCRs were grouped using DBSCAN, with TCRdist sequence similarity added in when clustering inside HLA-allele-positive subsets. Co-occurrence clustering excluded repertoires with fewer than 30,000 or more than 120,000 public chains, plus five with anomalous nucleotide sharing. This is the immuneACCESS table as TCRdb keeps it, with only in-frame sequences that have V and J called. A part of the clones is gone; compared with another copy, unresolved V genes explain less than half, and the rest is unexplained. V, J and clone size were drawn from that table, and D and trimming were deduced from the DNA. Within this sample are about 110,000 clones, with around 80% of them counted one time only. Around 3.4% of the sample goes to the ten largest clones.

This sample is part of a study of cytomegalovirus exposure and HLA in healthy donors (dated by TCRdb to 2017 to 2019). Regarding the complete study: According to an earlier analysis of a few hundred of the donors, some 180 million T cells yielded roughly 100 million unique TCR beta sequences and roughly 280 Gb of sequence data. Approximately 300 gigabases of sequencing data and tens of millions of unique TCR sequences were included in an early release covering 500 to 750 HLA-typed donors. Among the roughly 390 genotyped donors, roughly 80% belonged to the genetic ancestry cluster associated with self-reported Caucasian donors. The aim of the study was to test whether cataloging public T cell receptors could identify signatures of past pathogen exposure. The study used immunosequencing to profile the T cell repertoires of 666 subjects and linked those repertoires to cytomegalovirus serostatus. In addition to the first cohort of roughly 700 subjects, a separate validation cohort of 130 or so different subjects was used. To predict cytomegalovirus infection status, the study brought together high-throughput TCR immunosequencing, statistical association of individual TCRs with disease status, and machine learning. A later analysis re-analyzed previously published TCR beta repertoires from 660 or so donors and added high-resolution HLA genotyping to study TCR occurrence patterns. In the later analysis, no new phenotypic data were used to find candidate immune exposures; instead, reliance was placed on TCR beta sequences and their occurrence across donors. In an earlier analysis of 500 to 650 of the donors, high-throughput TCR beta sequencing was used to judge whether each TCR beta V gene segment behaved as functional or pseudogenic. Donor age, sex, ethnicity and CMV serostatus were collected together with the repertoire data. A later genetic analysis used genome-wide SNP genotypes for about 65% of the roughly 700 donors, treating that subset as a discovery cohort. Every repertoire in the discovery cohort had been generated on one and the same sequencing platform. HLA typing included class I and class II loci at four-digit resolution. Typing coverage differed by locus: A, B, C, DRB1 and DQB1 were typed in about 629-640 donors, DQA1 in 500 to 550, DPA1 in 606, and DPB1 in approximately 450. Five DR-DQ haplotypes were treated as single units for association and clustering because of strong linkage in the cohort. Among roughly 400 genotyped donors of the cohort, an average of roughly 230,000 unique TCR beta nucleotide sequences was sequenced per donor, of which about 18% were non-productive.

Cut back by 0 bases and 5 bases, the V and J ends lie 13 bases apart. From its cysteine to its phenylalanine, the CDR3 spans 14 amino acids. The CDR3 DNA has 42 bases and is translated from base 1. In the germline V gene, CDR1 corresponds to SQVTM and CDR2 to ANQGSEA. Here is what the overall study found, with its caveats: According to a later analysis, parvovirus B19, influenza, CMV and Epstein-Barr virus appeared linked to several top co-occurrence clusters. Most TCR sequences were seen in very few donors, while some public TCRs were found in many individuals. According to a later genetic analysis, donors in an Asian-associated ancestry cluster had fewer N-insertions in productive TCRs than the roughly 670-donor mean. Because some donors lacked HLA typing at each locus, the association tests relied only on the typed subset. Because counts were too low, seventeen rarely observed V segments, including chromosome 9 orphons, were left out of the earlier analysis of about 620 of the donors. A cluster of highly shared sequence variants was judged likely to be a technical artifact of the sequencing pipeline. The authors suggested that the approach could potentially be extended to other disease states and immunological phenotypes. Strong co-occurrence of HLA alleles, especially DR and DQ, made assigning TCR associations to individual alleles difficult. In an earlier analysis of more than 500 of the donors, most TCR beta V segments appeared in productive rearrangements about 87% or about 30% of the time, broadly matching IMGT annotations. In a later analysis, most CMV-associated TCR beta chains were found to appear HLA-restricted, with HLA associations seemingly driven largely by CMV exposure. Immune exposure information for the cohort was limited to CMV serostatus. Roughly uniform sequencing depth across donors was assumed in presence/absence analyses, although this assumption may not hold. The classifier was reported to diagnose cytomegalovirus status with high specificity and sensitivity in both the original and validation cohorts. In vitro tests confirmed that a few of the cytomegalovirus-associated TCR beta chains recognize cytomegalovirus antigens. Correlated functional status among segregating V segments might reflect linkage disequilibrium, but an unknown experimental factor could not be ruled out. A later analysis found that TCR association rates varied across HLA loci, with DRB1 alleles showing the most associated TCRs and HLA-C alleles the fewest. A further reported finding was that TCR beta sequences accurately predicted the HLA-A and HLA-B alleles for most subjects in the first cohort. An association between a missense DCLRE1C variant and V-gene and J-gene trimming of TCR beta chains was found in a later genetic analysis and replicated in an independent cohort. In a later analysis, some 18,000 TCR beta sequences were associated with specific HLA alleles at a false discovery rate of 0.05. The study listed approximately 150 TCR beta chains as associated with cytomegalovirus. In a later analysis, HLA-associated TCR beta chains showed more clonal expansion and lower generation probabilities than non-associated chains that were equally common. Because the 87-base-pair reads could not distinguish some IMGT-functional V segments, including TRBV6-2 and TRBV6-3, those segments were excluded. The cohort was sequenced for TCR beta chains only, and without alpha or paired-chain data the features that could be detected were limited.

In total, approximately 610 healthy bone marrow donors made up the cohort. At the time of sampling, every cohort member was nominally healthy, though immune exposures that went unrecorded were likely present. The donor tested CMV seronegative and was one of the 352 seronegative cohort members. Each donor provided a peripheral blood sample, and peripheral blood mononuclear cells were used for TCR beta sequencing. Genomic DNA extraction from the blood cell samples was performed with the Qiagen DNeasy Blood Extraction Kit. This chain is built from TRBV29-1 and TRBJ2-5; TRBD2 is perhaps the D gene, given 6 matching bases. The sample consisted of PBMCs. This TCR was sampled from a man in his sixties in good health and CMV-seronegative. The sequence in DNA is TGCAGCGTTGAAGATCAGGGAGGCTGGGAGACCCAGTACTTC. Its product reads: CSVEDQGGWETQYF.